This T cell receptor (delta chain) was captured by sequencing in a study of gamma-delta T cells after stem cell transplantation. TCRdb re-analyzed the RT-PCR reads via CATT. The table has around 13,000 delta-chain clones, 30% to 35% seen once. This clone has more than one count but fewer than ten. The V and J ends lost 0 bases and 2 bases respectively, with 13 bases between them. The CDR3 totals 18 residues. Germline V gives CDR1 GEAIGNYY, CDR2 EKD. Source material: gamma-delta T cells. J is TRDJ3 and V is TRDV2; a possible D gene is TRDD2 (6 bases). The TCR originated in a human donor. It is not recorded whose cells these are; they may come from a transplant donor. CDR3 loop: CACDTVVLQTWDTRQMFF. In DNA form, the CDR3 reads TGTGCCTGTGACACCGTTGTCCTACAGACCTGGGACACCCGACAGATGTTTTTC.